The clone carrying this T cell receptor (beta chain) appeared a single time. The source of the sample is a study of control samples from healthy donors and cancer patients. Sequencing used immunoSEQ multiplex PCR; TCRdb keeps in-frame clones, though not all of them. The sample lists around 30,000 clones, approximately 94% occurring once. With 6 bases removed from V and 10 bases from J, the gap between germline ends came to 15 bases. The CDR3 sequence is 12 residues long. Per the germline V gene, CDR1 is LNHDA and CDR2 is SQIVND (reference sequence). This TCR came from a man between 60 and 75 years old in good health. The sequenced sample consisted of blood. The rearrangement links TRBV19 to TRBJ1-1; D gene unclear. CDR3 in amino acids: CASSLPGVGAFF. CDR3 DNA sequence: TGTGCCAGTAGCCTACCGGGAGTAGGAGCTTTCTTT. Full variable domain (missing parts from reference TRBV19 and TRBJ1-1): DGGITQSPKYLFRKEGQNVTLSCEQNLNHDAMYWYRQDPGQGLRLIYYSQIVNDFQKGDIAEGYSVSREKKESFPLTVTSAQKNPTAFYLCASSLPGVGAFFGQGTRLTVV.